The T cell receptor beta chain described here comes from a study of blood T cell repertoires in COVID-19. Study at large: From the United States, Italy and Spain came samples of acute and convalescent COVID-19. Sources were T cells, B-cell-depleted T cells, or PBMCs; the material itself was cDNA or gDNA.

The CDR3 has 14 residues. The J segment lost 3 bases and the V segment lost 9 bases, leaving 8 bases of the junction unmatched. Germline CDR1 LNHDA, CDR2 SQIVND (reference sequence). Data came from immunoSEQ multiplex PCR; TCRdb stores just in-frame clones and leaves some out. The sample yields roughly 150,000 clones, more than 75% seen once. The gene calls are TRBV19 and TRBJ2-7, with 10 nucleotides matching TRBD1. This sequence originates from an elderly woman with COVID-19, enrolled during active disease. Material for sequencing was peripheral blood. CDR3 in amino acids: CASAAGTGVYEQYF. As DNA, the CDR3 is TGTGCCAGCGCGGCTGGGACAGGGGTCTACGAGCAGTACTTC. The whole variable domain, filled in from reference TRBV19 and TRBJ2-7, reads DGGITQSPKYLFRKEGQNVTLSCEQNLNHDAMYWYRQDPGQGLRLIYYSQIVNDFQKGDIAEGYSVSREKKESFPLTVTSAQKNPTAFYLCASAAGTGVYEQYFGPGTRLTVT.